A selection of T cell receptor beta chains follows, all from one sample in a study of T cell responses to AZD1222 COVID-19 vaccine. Assay used: immunoSEQ multiplex PCR; TCRdb lists only in-frame clones, some missing. The table lists about 130,000 clones, around 89% of them singletons. The sequenced sample was peripheral blood, obtained on day 0 of AZD1222 vaccination. These receptors were collected from an adult in good health. Each CDR3 is given with its conserved first and last residue. For some rows the clone size is stated as once, few or many, or as a class when expanded; others skip it.

clone size,V gene,CDR3 protein
.,TRBV25-1,CASSEPGTGLRGYTF
.,TRBV7-2,CASRYDRGHTDTQYF
.,TRBV6-4,CASSEAGGSSGANVLTF
.,TRBV28,CASRERDRQNTEAFF
few,TRBV28,CASSLGGQGSFQFF
few,TRBV5-4,CASSFQGTDTQYF
.,TRBV5-1,CASSPSGSSYNEQFF
once,TRBV28,CASSLFLLAGGLQYEQYF
.,TRBV4-2,CASSPRTGNTEAFF
.,TRBV5-5,CASSIGTEFLSGANVLTF
.,TRBV6-5,CASSPWTKNEAFF
.,TRBV6-2/TRBV6-3,CASSSINVLTF
.,TRBV29-1,CSARTSGSPTDTQYF
.,TRBV10-3,CAISEVRVTYSPLHF
.,TRBV13,CASSLRTYEQYF
few,TRBV6-1,CASSEILRLAGGPMDEQYF
.,TRBV12-3/TRBV12-4,CASSLDVLNEQFF